This TCR beta chain was obtained from a study of blood T cell repertoires in COVID-19. Looked up from germline, CDR1 is MGHDK and CDR2 is SYGVNS. This CDR3 region has 11 residues. Between the trimmed V and J ends, which lost 7 bases and 7 bases, there was a span of 10 bases. The data were produced by immunoSEQ multiplex PCR, yet TCRdb's version contains in-frame clones alone and is incomplete. The sample has 78,000 or so clones; around four fifths are singletons. The chain employs TRBV25-1 and TRBJ1-2; TRBD1 might be the D (5 bases). The source material was peripheral blood. This sequence originates from a human donor in a cohort sampled during active COVID-19. The CDR3 nucleotides are TGTGCCAGCACTGCGGGGGTTGGCTACACCTTC. This gives the protein CASTAGVGYTF.